This T cell receptor beta chain was retrieved from a study of cytomegalovirus exposure and HLA in healthy donors. Overall study findings and caveats: The analysis excluded some indistinguishable V segments, including TRBV6-2 and TRBV6-3. A later analysis showed HLA-associated TCR beta chains outstripping equally common others in clonal expansion. Reports described diagnosis of cytomegalovirus status by the classifier as highly specific and sensitive. In a later analysis, productive TCRs from donors in an Asian-associated ancestry cluster reportedly carried fewer N-insertions than the cohort mean.

About this clone itself: The target antigen is unknown.

The CDR3 sequence is 15 residues long. Losses at the gene ends were 5 bases for V and 6 bases for J; bases not matched to a gene: 6. In germline, CDR1 is GTSNPN, CDR2 SVGIG (reference sequence). This PCR relied on a set of 60 Vbeta primers and 13 Jbeta primers. The method was immunoSEQ multiplex PCR; TCRdb's version includes in-frame clones alone and lacks a portion of them. The sample has some 94,000 clones, 69% seen once; the top ten hold 2.5% to 3%. The sequence came from a man over 45 in good health and CMV-seronegative. The rearrangement joins TRBV30 to TRBJ1-6; 11 bases line up with TRBD1. What was sequenced was PBMCs. CDR3 sequence: CAWGQGAPSNSPLHF. DNA for the CDR3: TGTGCCTGGGGACAGGGGGCCCCTTCTAATTCACCCCTCCACTTT.